The 20 T cell receptor beta chains presented below share a single source sample, sequenced in a study of blood T cell repertoires in COVID-19. Using immunoSEQ multiplex PCR, the repertoire was profiled, and TCRdb retains in-frame clones only, with some absent. Here the sample spans more than 85,000 clones, approximately 80% being singletons. The sample consisted of peripheral blood. The receptors derive from a man aged 60-69 years with acute or convalescent COVID-19.

CDR3 loop: CASSLGVGDRDYGYTF. In DNA, the CDR3 is TGTGCCAGCAGCTTGGGGGTGGGGGACAGGGACTATGGCTACACCTTC. The chain links TRBV7-9 to TRBJ1-2; 9 nucleotides match TRBD1. The germline gives CDR1 SEHNR, CDR2 FQNEAQ (reference sequence). Germline trimming cut 3 bases from V and 3 bases from J; bases unmatched to any gene: 8. The CDR3 spans 16 residues.

The chain recombines TRBV7-6 with TRBJ2-5; 7 bases line up with TRBD1. The length of the CDR3 is 14 residues. V shed 6 bases, J shed 5 bases, and the junction held 9 bases outside the gene matches. Germline assignment: CDR1 SGHVS and CDR2 FNYEAQ. The CDR3 sequence is CASSLGQPVETQYF. For the CDR3, the DNA is TGTGCCAGCAGTCTGGGACAGCCCGTGGAGACCCAGTACTTC.

The chain couples TRBV29-1 to TRBJ2-2; no reliable D call. The CDR3 is 14 residues long. With 4 bases removed from V and 1 base from J, the gap between germline ends came to 10 bases. Germline loops: CDR1 SQVTM, CDR2 ANQGSEA. The CDR3 loop reads CSVAALVNTGELFF. The CDR3 DNA reads as TGCAGCGTTGCAGCCCTAGTGAACACCGGGGAGCTGTTTTTT.

CDR3 DNA sequence: TGTGCCAGTCACAGACAGGCCGGGGAGCTGTTTTTT. Amino acids: CASHRQAGELFF. The chain carries TRBV19 and TRBJ2-2, with a possible D match to TRBD1 (6 bases). Per the germline V gene, CDR1 is LNHDA and CDR2 is SQIVND (reference sequence). The CDR3 covers 12 residues. V lost 8 bases to trimming and J lost 6 bases, with 10 bases between them. Based on the CDR3 plus reference TRBV19 and TRBJ2-2, the full variable domain is DGGITQSPKYLFRKEGQNVTLSCEQNLNHDAMYWYRQDPGQGLRLIYYSQIVNDFQKGDIAEGYSVSREKKESFPLTVTSAQKNPTAFYLCASHRQAGELFFGEGSRLTVL.

The V call is TRBV7-4, the J call TRBJ1-5, with 8 nucleotides matching TRBD1. There are 17 residues in the CDR3. J lost 1 base, V lost 4 bases, and 9 bases had no gene match. The germline V gene encodes CDR1 SGHVT and CDR2 SQSDAQ. CDR3 sequence reads: CASSSHQGARSNQPQHF. CDR3 sequence (DNA): TGTGCCAGCAGCTCTCATCAGGGGGCGCGAAGCAATCAGCCCCAGCATTTT.

The J gene is TRBJ2-5, the V gene TRBV9; D unresolved. The V end was cut by 0 bases, the J end by 5 bases, with 14 bases between. Germline V gene lookup returns CDR1 SGDLS and CDR2 YYNGEE. This CDR3 spans 15 amino acids. CDR3 DNA: TGTGCCAGCAGCGTAGGAGGAAGGTCCTTGGAGACCCAGTACTTC. Residues: CASSVGGRSLETQYF.

This clone was seen just once. This rearrangement joins TRBV7-2 to TRBJ1-2; D call uncertain. CDR3 length: 12 residues. Germline V gives CDR1 SGHTA, CDR2 FQGNSA. V was clipped by 2 bases and J by 3 bases, with 4 bases between them. The CDR3 is CASSLSDYGYTF. CDR3 nucleotide sequence: TGTGCCAGCAGCTTATCAGACTATGGCTACACCTTC.

This clone was detected only once. The chain couples TRBV7-3 to TRBJ1-1; TRBD1 matches at 8 bases. The CDR3 has 16 residues. Germline V gene sequence: CDR1 SGHTA, CDR2 FQGTGA. Germline trimming cut 2 bases from V and 4 bases from J; bases unmatched to any gene: 9. CDR3: CASSLQSGGLFTEAFF. As DNA, the CDR3 is TGTGCCAGCAGCTTACAGTCAGGGGGCTTATTCACTGAAGCTTTCTTT. The full variable domain, rest sourced from reference TRBV7-3 and TRBJ1-1, is GAGVSQTPSNKVTEKGKYVELRCDPISGHTALYWYRQSLGQGPEFLIYFQGTGAADDSGLPNDRFFAVRPEGSVSTLKIQRTERGDSAVYLCASSLQSGGLFTEAFFGQGTRLTVV.

This clone was observed once. The chain recombines TRBV3-1 (or the pseudogene TRBV3-2) with TRBJ2-5, with 7 positions matching TRBD2. From germline, CDR1 is LGHDT and CDR2 YNNKEL (reference sequence). The J segment lost 5 bases and the V segment lost 4 bases, leaving 4 bases of the junction unmatched. The CDR3 runs to 13 residues. The CDR3 spells CASSPTSWETQYF. The CDR3 DNA follows: TGTGCCAGCAGCCCGACTAGCTGGGAGACCCAGTACTTC.

This clone was seen only a few times. The chain links TRBV7-9 to TRBJ1-4; D remains ambiguous. Germline V CDR1 and CDR2: SEHNR, FQNEAQ (reference sequence). The V end was cut by 6 bases, the J end by 0 bases, with 11 bases between. CDR3 length: 15 residues. The CDR3 protein is CASSYGSATNEKLFF. CDR3 DNA: TGTGCCAGCAGTTACGGGAGTGCAACTAATGAAAAACTGTTTTTT.

J is TRBJ2-1 and V is TRBV21-1; the D call in the table, TRBD2, was not verified against the DNA. TRBV21-1 is a listed pseudogene. CDR3 length: 16 residues. The CDR3 sequence: CASSPMLVGSFNEQFF. The CDR3 DNA reads as TGTGCCAGCAGCCCGATGCTTGTCGGGAGTTTTAATGAGCAGTTCTTC.

This clone was picked up one time. The chain is built from TRBV4-1 and TRBJ1-1; D is uncertain. The CDR3 has 14 amino acids. With 1 base removed from V and 1 base from J, the gap between germline ends came to 7 bases. Germline loops: CDR1 MGHRA, CDR2 YSYEKL. The CDR3 DNA reads as TGCGCCAGCAGCCAAGGAAAAGCGAACACTGAAGCTTTCTTT. Translating gives CASSQGKANTEAFF.

This sequence joins TRBV7-2 and TRBJ2-2; TRBD2 aligns across 7 bases. Trimming cost V 5 bases and J 3 bases; bases outside gene matches: 3. This CDR3 is built from 14 residues. Germline CDR1 and CDR2: SGHTA and FQGNSA. The CDR3 reads CASSLTSDTGELFF. DNA for the CDR3: TGTGCCAGCAGCCTTACTAGCGACACCGGGGAGCTGTTTTTT.

The V gene is TRBV6-5, the J gene TRBJ1-2; 8 bases fit TRBD1. The ends lost 6 bases at V and 2 bases at J; junction bases unmatched: 2. From germline, CDR1 is MNHEY and CDR2 SVGAGI. The CDR3 has 13 residues. CDR3 bases: TGTGCCAGCAGGACAGGGGCAAACTATGGCTACACCTTC. Its protein product is CASRTGANYGYTF.

This clone came up once. The chain combines TRBV11-2 with TRBJ2-7, with 11 bases fitting TRBD1. Trimming took 6 bases from V and 2 from J; bases not matched to a gene: 3. This CDR3 spans 14 amino acids. The germline V gene encodes CDR1 SGHAT and CDR2 FQNNGV. The CDR3 sequence: CASSSGQGAYEQYF. CDR3 DNA sequence: TGTGCCAGCAGTTCGGGACAGGGGGCCTACGAGCAGTACTTC. Full variable domain (rest looked up from reference TRBV11-2 and TRBJ2-7): EAGVAQSPRYKIIEKRQSVAFWCNPISGHATLYWYQQILGQGPKLLIQFQNNGVVDDSQLPKDRFSAERLKGVDSTLKIQPAKLEDSAVYLCASSSGQGAYEQYFGPGTRLTVT.

The gene calls are TRBV3-1 (or the pseudogene TRBV3-2) and TRBJ2-1, with D perhaps TRBD2 (6 bases). V was cut by 1 base and J by 2 bases, with 12 bases left in between. Looked up from germline, CDR1 is LGHDT and CDR2 is YNNKEL (reference sequence). CDR3 size: 16 residues. The CDR3 sequence is CASSQGPGEAYNEQFF. CDR3 DNA: TGTGCCAGCAGCCAAGGACCGGGGGAGGCCTACAATGAGCAGTTCTTC.

The chain couples TRBV5-6 to TRBJ1-2; 9 nucleotides agree with TRBD1. CDR1 and CDR2 (germline): SGHDT, YYEEEE. This CDR3 region has 12 residues. Trimming at V came to 5 bases and at J to 8 bases, leaving 4 bases not matched to a gene. In DNA, the CDR3 is TGTGCCAGCAGTGGGACAGGGCGAGGCTACACCTTC. Protein sequence: CASSGTGRGYTF.

This clone has more than one count but fewer than ten. This CDR3 reads CASSVVGANNEQFF. CDR3 nucleotides: TGCGCCAGCAGCGTAGTTGGAGCTAACAATGAGCAGTTCTTC. The chain has TRBV5-1 and TRBJ2-1; D remains ambiguous. The length of the CDR3 is 14 residues. V gave up 4 bases and J gave up 5 bases, with 13 bases separating them. The germline V gene has CDR1 SGHRS and CDR2 YFSETQ.

The J gene is TRBJ2-2, the V gene TRBV5-8; TRBD2 aligns across 7 bases. The CDR3 runs 16 residues. Germline assignment: CDR1 SGHTS and CDR2 YDEGEE. V dropped 4 bases and J dropped 0; count of bases not matched to a gene: 6. CDR3 amino acids: CASSLGRGPNTGELFF. CDR3 bases: TGTGCCAGCAGCCTGGGGAGGGGCCCGAACACCGGGGAGCTGTTTTTT.

By sample share, this clone is medium-sized. The same CDR3 also results from other DNA sequences found in this sample. The chain uses TRBV24-1 and TRBJ2-2; a weak D match, TRBD2 (5 bases). The CDR3 sequence is 15 residues long. Germline V gene lookup returns CDR1 KGHDR and CDR2 SFDVKD. Trimming removed 0 bases at V and 5 bases at J, with 9 bases between. This CDR3 reads CATSDLAGGTGELFF. CDR3 DNA sequence: TGTGCCACCAGTGATTTGGCGGGCGGGACCGGGGAGCTGTTTTTT.